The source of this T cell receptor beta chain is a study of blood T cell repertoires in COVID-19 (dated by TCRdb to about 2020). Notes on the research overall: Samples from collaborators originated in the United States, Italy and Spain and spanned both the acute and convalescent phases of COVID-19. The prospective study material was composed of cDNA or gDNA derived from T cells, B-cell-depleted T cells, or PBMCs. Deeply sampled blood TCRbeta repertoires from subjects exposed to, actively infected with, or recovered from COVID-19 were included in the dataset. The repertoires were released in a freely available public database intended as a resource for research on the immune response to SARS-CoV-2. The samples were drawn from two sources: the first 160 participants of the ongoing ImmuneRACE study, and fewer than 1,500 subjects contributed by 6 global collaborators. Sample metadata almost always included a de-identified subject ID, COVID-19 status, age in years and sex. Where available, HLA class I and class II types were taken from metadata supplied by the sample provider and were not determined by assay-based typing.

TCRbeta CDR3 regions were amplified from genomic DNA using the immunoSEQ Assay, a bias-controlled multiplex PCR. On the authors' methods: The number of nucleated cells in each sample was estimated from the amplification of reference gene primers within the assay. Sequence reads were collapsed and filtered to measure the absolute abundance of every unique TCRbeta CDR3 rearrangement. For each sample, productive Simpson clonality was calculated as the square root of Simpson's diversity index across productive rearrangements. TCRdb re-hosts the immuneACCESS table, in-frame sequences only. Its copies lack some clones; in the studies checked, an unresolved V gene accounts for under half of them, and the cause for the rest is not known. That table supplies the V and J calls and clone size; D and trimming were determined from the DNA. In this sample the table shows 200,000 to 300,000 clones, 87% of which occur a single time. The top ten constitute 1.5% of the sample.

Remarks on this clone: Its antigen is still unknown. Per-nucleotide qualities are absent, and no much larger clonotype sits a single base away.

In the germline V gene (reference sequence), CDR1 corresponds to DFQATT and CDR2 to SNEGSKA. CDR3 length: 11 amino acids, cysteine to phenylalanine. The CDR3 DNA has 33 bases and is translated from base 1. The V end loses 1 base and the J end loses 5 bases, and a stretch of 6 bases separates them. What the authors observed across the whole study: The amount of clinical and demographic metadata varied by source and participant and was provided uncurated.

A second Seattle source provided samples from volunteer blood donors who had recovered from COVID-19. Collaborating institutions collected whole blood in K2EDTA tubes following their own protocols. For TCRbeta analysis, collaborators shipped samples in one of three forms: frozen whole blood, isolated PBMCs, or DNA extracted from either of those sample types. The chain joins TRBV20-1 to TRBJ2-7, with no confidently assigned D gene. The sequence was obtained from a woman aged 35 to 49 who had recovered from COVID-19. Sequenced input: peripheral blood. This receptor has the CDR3 CSARGRNEQYF. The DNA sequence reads TGCAGTGCTAGAGGCAGGAACGAGCAGTACTTC.